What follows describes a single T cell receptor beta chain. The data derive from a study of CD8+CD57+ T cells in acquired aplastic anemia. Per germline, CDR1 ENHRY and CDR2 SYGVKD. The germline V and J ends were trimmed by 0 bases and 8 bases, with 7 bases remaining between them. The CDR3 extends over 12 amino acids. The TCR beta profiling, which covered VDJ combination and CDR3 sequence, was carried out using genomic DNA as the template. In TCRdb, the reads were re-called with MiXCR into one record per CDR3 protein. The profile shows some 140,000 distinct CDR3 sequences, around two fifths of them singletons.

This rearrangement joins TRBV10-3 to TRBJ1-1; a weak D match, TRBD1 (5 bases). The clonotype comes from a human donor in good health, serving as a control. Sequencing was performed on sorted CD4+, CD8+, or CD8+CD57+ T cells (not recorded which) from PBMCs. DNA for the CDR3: TGTGCCATCAGTGAGTCGGGACGGGAAGCTTTCTTT. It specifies CAISESGREAFF.